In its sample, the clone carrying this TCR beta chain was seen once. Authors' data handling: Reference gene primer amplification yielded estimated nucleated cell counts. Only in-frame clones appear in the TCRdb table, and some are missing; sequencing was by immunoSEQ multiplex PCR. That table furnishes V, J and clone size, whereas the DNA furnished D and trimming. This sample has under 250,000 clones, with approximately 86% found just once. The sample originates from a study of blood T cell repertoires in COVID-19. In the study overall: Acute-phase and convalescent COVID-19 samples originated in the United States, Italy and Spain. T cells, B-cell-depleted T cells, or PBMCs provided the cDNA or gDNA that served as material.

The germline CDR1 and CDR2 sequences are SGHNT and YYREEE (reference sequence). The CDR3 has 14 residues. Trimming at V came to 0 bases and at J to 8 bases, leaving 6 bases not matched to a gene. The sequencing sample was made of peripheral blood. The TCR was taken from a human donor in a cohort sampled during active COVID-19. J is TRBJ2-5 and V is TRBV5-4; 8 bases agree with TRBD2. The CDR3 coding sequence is TGTGCCAGCAGCTTGGAACTAGCGGTCCGAACCCAGTACTTC. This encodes CASSLELAVRTQYF.